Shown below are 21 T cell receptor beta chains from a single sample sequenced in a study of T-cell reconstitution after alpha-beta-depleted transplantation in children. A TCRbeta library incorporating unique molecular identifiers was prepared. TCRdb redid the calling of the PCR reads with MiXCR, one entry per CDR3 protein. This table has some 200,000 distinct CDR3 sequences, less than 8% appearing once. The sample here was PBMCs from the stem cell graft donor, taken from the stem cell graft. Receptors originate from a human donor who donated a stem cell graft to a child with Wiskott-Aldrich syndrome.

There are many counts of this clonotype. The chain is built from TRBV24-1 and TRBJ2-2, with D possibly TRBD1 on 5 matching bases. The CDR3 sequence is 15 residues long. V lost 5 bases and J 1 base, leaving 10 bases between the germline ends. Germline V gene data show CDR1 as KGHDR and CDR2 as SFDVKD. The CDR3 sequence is CATSVSGQNTGELFF. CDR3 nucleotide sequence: TGTGCCACCAGTGTTTCAGGGCAGAACACCGGGGAGCTGTTTTTT.

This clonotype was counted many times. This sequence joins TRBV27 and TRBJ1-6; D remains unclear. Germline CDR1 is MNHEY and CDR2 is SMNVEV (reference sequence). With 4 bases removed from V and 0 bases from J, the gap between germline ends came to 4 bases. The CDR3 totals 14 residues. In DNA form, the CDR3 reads TGTGCCAGCAGTTGGAGCTCCTATAATTCACCCCTCCACTTT. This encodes CASSWSSYNSPLHF.

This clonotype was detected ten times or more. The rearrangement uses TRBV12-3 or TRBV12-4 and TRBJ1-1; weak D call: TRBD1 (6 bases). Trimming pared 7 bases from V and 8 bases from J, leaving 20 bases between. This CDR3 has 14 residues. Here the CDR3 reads CASTKSQGRGEAFF. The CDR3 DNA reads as TGTGCCAGCACAAAGTCACAGGGACGAGGAGAAGCTTTCTTT.

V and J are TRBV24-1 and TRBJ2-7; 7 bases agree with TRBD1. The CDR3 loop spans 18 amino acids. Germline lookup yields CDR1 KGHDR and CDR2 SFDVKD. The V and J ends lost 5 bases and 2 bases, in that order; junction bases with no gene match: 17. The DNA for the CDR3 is TGTGCCACCAGTGCCGGTGGGACAGCCGGCCGAGTTCCCTACGAGCAGTACTTC. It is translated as CATSAGGTAGRVPYEQYF.

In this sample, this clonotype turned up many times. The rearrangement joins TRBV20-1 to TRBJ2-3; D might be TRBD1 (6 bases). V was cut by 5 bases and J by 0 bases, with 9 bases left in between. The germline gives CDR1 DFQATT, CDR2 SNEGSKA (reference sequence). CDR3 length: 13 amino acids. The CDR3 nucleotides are TGCAGTGCTCAGCAGGGGAGCACAGATACGCAGTATTTT. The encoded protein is CSAQQGSTDTQYF.

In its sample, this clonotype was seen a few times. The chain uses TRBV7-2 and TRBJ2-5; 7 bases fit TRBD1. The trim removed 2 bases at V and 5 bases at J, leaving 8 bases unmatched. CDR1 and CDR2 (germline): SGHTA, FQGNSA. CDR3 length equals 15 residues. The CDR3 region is CASSLLGRGYETQYF. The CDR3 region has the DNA TGTGCCAGCAGCTTACTCGGCAGGGGGTATGAGACCCAGTACTTC.

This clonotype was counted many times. CDR3 residues: CSASLDSNTEAFF. CDR3 in DNA: TGCAGTGCTTCTCTTGACAGCAACACTGAAGCTTTCTTT. This chain joins TRBV20-1 and TRBJ1-1; TRBD1 might be the D (5 bases). The V gene lost 5 bases and the J gene lost 2 bases, with 12 bases spanning the gap. Per the germline V gene, CDR1 is DFQATT and CDR2 is SNEGSKA (reference sequence). The CDR3 totals 13 residues.

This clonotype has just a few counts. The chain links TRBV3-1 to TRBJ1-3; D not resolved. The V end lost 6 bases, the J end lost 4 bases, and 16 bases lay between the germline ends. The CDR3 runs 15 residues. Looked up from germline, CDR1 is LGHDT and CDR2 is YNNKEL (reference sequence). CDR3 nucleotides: TGTGCCAGCAGGTACTCGGGTCCAGCGGGAAACACCATATATTTT. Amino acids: CASRYSGPAGNTIYF.

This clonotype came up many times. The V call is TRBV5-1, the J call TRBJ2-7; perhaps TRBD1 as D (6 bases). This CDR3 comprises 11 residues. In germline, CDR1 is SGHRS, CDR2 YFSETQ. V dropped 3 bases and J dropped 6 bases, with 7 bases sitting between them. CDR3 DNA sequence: TGCGCCAGCAGCTCGACAGGCGAGCAGTACTTC. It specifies CASSSTGEQYF.

CDR3 nucleotides: TGTGCCAGCAGTTTCCAAGACAGGGGGCCGCAGTACTTC. Its translation: CASSFQDRGPQYF. V and J are TRBV27 and TRBJ2-7; the match to TRBD1 covers 10 bases. Per germline, CDR1 MNHEY and CDR2 SMNVEV (reference sequence). This CDR3 contains 13 residues. V was clipped by 3 bases and J by 9 bases; unmatched bases: 5.

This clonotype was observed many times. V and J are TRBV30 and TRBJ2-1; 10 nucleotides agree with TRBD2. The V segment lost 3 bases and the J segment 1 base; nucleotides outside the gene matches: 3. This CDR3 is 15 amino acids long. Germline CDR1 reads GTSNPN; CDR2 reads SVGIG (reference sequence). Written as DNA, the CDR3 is TGTGCCTGGAGCGGGACTAGCGAGTCCTACAATGAGCAGTTCTTC. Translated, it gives CAWSGTSESYNEQFF.

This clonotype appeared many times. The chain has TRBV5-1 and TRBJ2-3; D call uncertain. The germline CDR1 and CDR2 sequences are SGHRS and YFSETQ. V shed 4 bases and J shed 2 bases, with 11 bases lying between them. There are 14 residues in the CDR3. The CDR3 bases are TGCGCCAGCAGCCTGTCCGACCCCACAGATACGCAGTATTTT. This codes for CASSLSDPTDTQYF.

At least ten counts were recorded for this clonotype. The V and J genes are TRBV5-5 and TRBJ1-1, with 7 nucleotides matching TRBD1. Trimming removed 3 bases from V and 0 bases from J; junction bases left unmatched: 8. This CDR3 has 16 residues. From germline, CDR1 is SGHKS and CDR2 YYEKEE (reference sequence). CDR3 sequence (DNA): TGTGCCAGCAGCTCGCTGACAGGGAACCTGAACACTGAAGCTTTCTTT. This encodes CASSSLTGNLNTEAFF. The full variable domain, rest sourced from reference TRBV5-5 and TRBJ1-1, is DAGVTQSPTHLIKTRGQQVTLRCSPISGHKSVSWYQQVLGQGPQFIFQYYEKEERGRGNFPDRFSARQFPNYSSELNVNALLLGDSALYLCASSSLTGNLNTEAFFGQGTRLTVV.

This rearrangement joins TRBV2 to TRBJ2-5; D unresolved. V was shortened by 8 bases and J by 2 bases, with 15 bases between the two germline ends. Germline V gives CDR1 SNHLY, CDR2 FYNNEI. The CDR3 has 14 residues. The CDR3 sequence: CASVTSSQQETQYF. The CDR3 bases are TGTGCCAGCGTAACAAGTTCGCAACAAGAGACCCAGTACTTC.

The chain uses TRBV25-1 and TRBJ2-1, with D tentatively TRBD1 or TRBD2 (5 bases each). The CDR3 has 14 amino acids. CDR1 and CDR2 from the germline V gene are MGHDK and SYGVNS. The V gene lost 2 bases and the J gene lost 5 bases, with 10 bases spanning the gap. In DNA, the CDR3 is TGTGCCAGCAGTGAAGGGGACCCCCACAATGAGCAGTTCTTC. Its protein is CASSEGDPHNEQFF.

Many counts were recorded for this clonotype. This CDR3 is CASSDGSYGYTF. CDR3 nucleotides: TGTGCCAGCTCGGACGGAAGTTATGGCTACACCTTC. The chain joins TRBV12-3 or TRBV12-4 to TRBJ1-2; D is unclear. The CDR3 runs to 12 residues. V shed 8 bases and J shed 5 bases, with 12 bases lying between them.

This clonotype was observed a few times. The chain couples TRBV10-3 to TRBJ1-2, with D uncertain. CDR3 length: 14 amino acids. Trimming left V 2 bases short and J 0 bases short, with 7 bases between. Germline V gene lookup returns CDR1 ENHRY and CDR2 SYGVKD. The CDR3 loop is CAISEGPTNYGYTF. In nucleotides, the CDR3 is TGTGCCATCAGTGAGGGCCCGACTAACTATGGCTACACCTTC.

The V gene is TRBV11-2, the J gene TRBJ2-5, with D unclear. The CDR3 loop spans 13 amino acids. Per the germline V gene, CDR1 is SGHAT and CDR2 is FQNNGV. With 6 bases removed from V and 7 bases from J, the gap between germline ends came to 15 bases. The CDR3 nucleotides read TGTGCCAGCAGTCTTAGTGGGCAATGGACCCAGTACTTC. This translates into CASSLSGQWTQYF.

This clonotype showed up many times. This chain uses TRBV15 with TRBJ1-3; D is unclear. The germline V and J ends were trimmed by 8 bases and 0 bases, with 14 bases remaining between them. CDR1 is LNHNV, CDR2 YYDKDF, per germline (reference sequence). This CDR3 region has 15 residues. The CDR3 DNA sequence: TGTGCCACCGCGCCTGGAACGCGCTCTGGAAACACCATATATTTT. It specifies CATAPGTRSGNTIYF. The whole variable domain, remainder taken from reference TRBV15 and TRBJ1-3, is DAMVIQNPRYQVTQFGKPVTLSCSQTLNHNVMYWYQQKSSQAPKLLFHYYDKDFNNEADTPDNFQSRRPNTSFCFLDIRSPGLGDTAMYLCATAPGTRSGNTIYFGEGSWLTVV.

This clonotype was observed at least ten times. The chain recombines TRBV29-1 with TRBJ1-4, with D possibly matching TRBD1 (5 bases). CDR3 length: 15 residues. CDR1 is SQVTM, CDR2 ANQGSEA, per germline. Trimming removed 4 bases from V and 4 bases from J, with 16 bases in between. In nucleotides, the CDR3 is TGCAGCGTTGGGGACCTCAGGGCGATTAATGAAAAACTGTTTTTT. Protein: CSVGDLRAINEKLFF.

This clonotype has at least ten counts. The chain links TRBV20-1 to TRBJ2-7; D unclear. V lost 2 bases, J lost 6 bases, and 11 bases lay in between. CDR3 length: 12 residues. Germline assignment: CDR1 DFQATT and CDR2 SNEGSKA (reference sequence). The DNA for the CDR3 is TGCAGTGCTAGACCCTCCGGCGGCGAGCAGTACTTC. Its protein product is CSARPSGGEQYF.